A selection of T cell receptor beta chains follows, all from one sample in a study of cytomegalovirus exposure and HLA in healthy donors. The repertoire was sequenced with immunoSEQ multiplex PCR; TCRdb's copy has only in-frame clones and lacks some. The profile covers 150,000 to 200,000 clones, with roughly 85% appearing a single time and roughly 1.6% taken by the ten largest. Sample: PBMCs. Every receptor here comes from a woman between 18 and 30 years old in good health and CMV-seronegative. Both conserved end residues are part of each CDR3. A D gene is named only where the DNA matches it firmly. Size tells how often a clone was seen (once, few, many) or the class of an expanded clone, and some rows leave it out.

CDR3 protein,CDR3 DNA,clone size,V gene,J gene,D gene
CASSSGGEDTQYF,TGTGCCAGCAGTTCAGGAGGAGAAGATACGCAGTATTTT,NA,TRBV28,TRBJ2-3,NA
CASIEATRATEAFF,TGTGCCAGCATCGAAGCGACCAGGGCTACTGAAGCTTTCTTT,NA,TRBV6-1,TRBJ1-1,NA
CASSAQAGELFF,TGTGCCAGCAGTGCACAGGCGGGGGAGCTGTTTTTT,NA,TRBV6-5,TRBJ2-2,NA
CATSSVAGELFF,TGTGCCACCAGTTCGGTCGCCGGGGAGCTGTTTTTT,NA,TRBV15,TRBJ2-2,NA
CASTRQITYGYTF,TGTGCCAGCACTCGACAGATAACTTATGGCTACACCTTC,NA,TRBV2,TRBJ1-2,NA
CATSRPGTFYGYTF,TGTGCCACCAGCAGACCCGGGACATTCTATGGCTACACCTTC,NA,TRBV15,TRBJ1-2,NA
CASSTWEGPDTQYF,TGTGCCAGCAGCACGTGGGAGGGACCAGATACGCAGTATTTT,NA,TRBV9,TRBJ2-3,TRBD2
CASSLGLGDPNEQFF,TGTGCCAGCTCACTGGGACTAGGGGACCCAAATGAGCAGTTCTTC,NA,TRBV18,TRBJ2-1,TRBD2
CASSYIRAGAYEQYF,TGTGCCAGCAGTTACATTCGAGCGGGAGCCTACGAGCAGTACTTC,NA,TRBV6-5,TRBJ2-7,TRBD2
CASSLGAGPNEKLFF,TGTGCCAGCTCACTTGGAGCGGGGCCAAATGAAAAACTGTTTTTT,NA,TRBV18,TRBJ1-4,NA
CARSPPRREALNEQFF,TGTGCCAGAAGCCCCCCCCGGCGGGAGGCACTCAATGAGCAGTTCTTC,NA,TRBV5-3,TRBJ2-1,TRBD2
CASSTRQSNQPQHF,TGTGCCAGTAGTACCCGACAGAGTAATCAGCCCCAGCATTTT,NA,TRBV19,TRBJ1-5,NA
CASSSTGYTEAFF,TGTGCCAGCAGCTCTACAGGTTACACTGAAGCTTTCTTT,few,TRBV7-2,TRBJ1-1,NA
CASSMTSALPGREQFF,TGTGCCAGCAGCATGACTAGCGCCCTGCCTGGGCGGGAGCAGTTCTTC,NA,TRBV5-4,TRBJ2-1,TRBD2
CASNVGGGRAFF,TGTGCCAGCAACGTCGGGGGGGGTAGAGCTTTCTTT,NA,TRBV7-9,TRBJ1-1,NA
CASSLFRTGGGGYTF,TGTGCCAGCTCACTCTTTCGGACAGGGGGAGGTGGCTACACCTTC,NA,TRBV18,TRBJ1-2,TRBD1
CASSLSIRGGSYGYTF,TGTGCCAGCAGTTTATCAATTAGGGGGGGCTCATACGGCTACACCTTC,NA,TRBV27,TRBJ1-2,NA
CASSEPLAGSTGELFF,TGCGCCAGCAGTGAGCCACTAGCGGGAAGCACCGGGGAGCTGTTTTTT,NA,TRBV10-1,TRBJ2-2,TRBD2
CSAFLIGEQFF,TGCAGTGCTTTCCTAATCGGTGAGCAGTTCTTC,NA,TRBV20-1,TRBJ2-1,NA
CASSCSFEDRAHLNTEAFF,TGTGCCAGTAGCTGCAGTTTTGAGGACAGAGCTCATTTGAACACTGAAGCTTTCTTT,NA,TRBV19,TRBJ1-1,NA
CASSPDRGLRGYTF,TGCGCCAGCAGCCCAGACAGGGGTCTAAGAGGCTACACCTTC,NA,TRBV4-3,TRBJ1-2,TRBD1
CASSQDFGETYEQYF,TGCGCCAGCAGCCAAGATTTTGGTGAAACCTACGAGCAGTACTTC,NA,TRBV4-3,TRBJ2-7,NA
CASRRGTGANEKLFF,TGTGCCAGCAGGCGGGGGACAGGCGCAAATGAAAAACTGTTTTTT,NA,TRBV5-8,TRBJ1-4,TRBD1
CAWSYGGDTEAFF,TGTGCCTGGAGCTATGGAGGGGACACTGAAGCTTTCTTT,NA,TRBV30,TRBJ1-1,NA
CASSLWAYRGTDTQYF,TGTGCCAGCAGTCTATGGGCTTACAGGGGTACAGATACGCAGTATTTT,NA,TRBV7-6,TRBJ2-3,TRBD1
CASRVPQRGKETQYF,TGTGCCAGCAGGGTGCCCCAGCGGGGGAAAGAGACCCAGTACTTC,once,TRBV5-8,TRBJ2-5,TRBD2
CAWTPGSYNEQFF,TGTGCCTGGACGCCGGGCTCCTACAATGAGCAGTTCTTC,NA,TRBV30,TRBJ2-1,NA
CASSHEQTGKGTEAFF,TGTGCCAGCAGCCACGAACAGACAGGGAAGGGAACTGAAGCTTTCTTT,few,TRBV11-3,TRBJ1-1,TRBD1
CASSLASTGREQYF,TGTGCCAGCAGCTTAGCGTCGACAGGACGCGAGCAGTACTTC,NA,TRBV7-8,TRBJ2-7,NA
CASSPSRTDTQYF,TGTGCCAGCTCACCATCTAGAACAGATACGCAGTATTTT,NA,TRBV18,TRBJ2-3,NA
CASSSGLAANEQFF,TGTGCCAGCAGCTCCGGACTAGCGGCCAATGAGCAGTTCTTC,NA,TRBV11-3,TRBJ2-1,TRBD2
CASSQTIGIGETQYF,TGCGCCAGCAGCCAAACTATAGGCATTGGGGAGACCCAGTACTTC,NA,TRBV4-1,TRBJ2-5,NA
CASSVITGKLFF,TGTGCCAGCAGCGTGATTACAGGGAAGCTGTTTTTT,NA,TRBV25-1,TRBJ2-2,NA
CAQPRGGRYTGELFF,TGCGCCCAACCTAGGGGGGGTCGGTACACCGGGGAGCTGTTTTTT,NA,TRBV23-1,TRBJ2-2,NA
CSVRLDRGNNNEQFF,TGCAGCGTTCGATTAGACAGGGGGAATAACAATGAGCAGTTCTTC,once,TRBV29-1,TRBJ2-1,TRBD1
CASSLAGGPVSSQYF,TGTGCCAGCAGCTTGGCGGGAGGACCTGTCTCCTCGCAGTATTTT,NA,TRBV7-9,TRBJ2-3,TRBD2
CASSVGGEPTDTQYF,TGTGCCAGCAGCGTAGGGGGGGAACCCACAGATACGCAGTATTTT,NA,TRBV9,TRBJ2-3,NA
CASSGTSGRSYNEQFF,TGTGCCAGCAGCGGGACTAGCGGGAGATCCTACAATGAGCAGTTCTTC,NA,TRBV7-2,TRBJ2-1,TRBD2
CASSASTGVDEQFF,TGTGCTAGCAGCGCCTCGACAGGGGTGGACGAGCAGTTCTTC,NA,TRBV7-7,TRBJ2-1,TRBD1
CASSVSGTLSYNEQFF,TGTGCCAGCAGCGTATCCGGGACACTCTCCTACAATGAGCAGTTCTTC,once,TRBV7-9,TRBJ2-1,NA
CASSARQGAGNSPLHF,TGTGCCAGCAGTGCCCGACAGGGGGCGGGTAATTCACCCCTCCACTTT,NA,TRBV25-1,TRBJ1-6,TRBD1
CASSPVFRTGSTNYGYTF,TGTGCCAGCAGTCCAGTGTTTAGGACAGGGAGTACTAACTATGGCTACACCTTC,NA,TRBV28,TRBJ1-2,TRBD1
CASSQSTGGSEKLFF,TGCGCCAGCAGCCAATCGACGGGGGGTAGTGAAAAACTGTTTTTT,NA,TRBV4-3,TRBJ1-4,NA